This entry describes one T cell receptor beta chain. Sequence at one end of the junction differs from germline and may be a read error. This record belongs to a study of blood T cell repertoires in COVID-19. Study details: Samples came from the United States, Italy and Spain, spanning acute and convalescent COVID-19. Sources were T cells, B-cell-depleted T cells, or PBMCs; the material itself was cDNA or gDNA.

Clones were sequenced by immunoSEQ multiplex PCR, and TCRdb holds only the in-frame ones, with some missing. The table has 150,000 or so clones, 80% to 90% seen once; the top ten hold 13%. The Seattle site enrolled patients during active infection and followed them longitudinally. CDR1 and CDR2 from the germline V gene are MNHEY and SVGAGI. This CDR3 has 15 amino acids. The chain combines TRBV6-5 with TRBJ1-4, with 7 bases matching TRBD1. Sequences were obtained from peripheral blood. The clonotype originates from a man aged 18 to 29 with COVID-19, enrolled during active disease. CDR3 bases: TGTGCCAGCAGTAAGACAGGGTCGACTAATGAAAAACTGCTTTTT. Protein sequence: CASSKTGSTNEKLLF.